This paragraph reports one T cell receptor beta chain. The data originate from a study of blood T cell repertoires in COVID-19. Turning to the study itself: Acute-phase and convalescent COVID-19 samples originated in the United States, Italy and Spain. T cells, B-cell-depleted T cells, or PBMCs supplied cDNA or gDNA.

Participants were aged roughly 18 to 90 years, lived in 25 or so US areas, and enrolled virtually. Sequencing was performed with immunoSEQ multiplex PCR; in TCRdb, only in-frame clones are kept and a portion is missing. In the table there are 250,000 to 350,000 clones, around 90% of which are singletons. Sequenced sample: PBMCs or T cells enriched from blood (not recorded which). The receptor was derived from a woman between 25 and 40 years old who had recovered from COVID-19.

The CDR3 spells CASRTTSGSYEQYF. Written as DNA, the CDR3 is TGTGCCAGCAGGACGACTAGCGGATCCTACGAGCAGTACTTC. V usage is TRBV2 and J usage is TRBJ2-7; 9 nucleotides agree with TRBD2. Looked up from germline, CDR1 is SNHLY and CDR2 is FYNNEI. The CDR3 loop spans 14 amino acids. The J segment lost 1 base and the V segment lost 6 bases, leaving 4 bases of the junction unmatched.